The present T cell receptor beta chain was sequenced within a study of blood T cell repertoires in COVID-19. Across the study: Samples of COVID-19 (acute and convalescent) were obtained from the United States, Italy and Spain. T cells, B-cell-depleted T cells, or PBMCs provided the cDNA or gDNA that served as material.

Germline CDR1 reads LGHDT; CDR2 reads YNNKEL (reference sequence). This CDR3 is built from 14 residues. J lost 7 bases, V lost 3 bases, and 4 bases had no gene match. In Seattle, patients joined the study during active infection and were tracked longitudinally. In the authors' workflow: Amplification of reference gene primers was used by the study to estimate nucleated cell counts. TCRdb's table, derived via immunoSEQ multiplex PCR, lists solely in-frame clones and lacks some. That table furnishes V, J and clone size, whereas the DNA furnished D and trimming. The sample lists under 250,000 clones; just over 85% were seen once.

This clonotype was sampled from a man between 50 and 59 years old with COVID-19, enrolled during active disease. This chain connects TRBV3-1 (or the pseudogene TRBV3-2) to TRBJ2-2, with TRBD1 matching 8 bases. Sequencing was done on a sample of peripheral blood. The CDR3 sequence: CASSHQGAVGELFF. The CDR3 nucleotides read TGTGCCAGCAGCCATCAGGGGGCGGTCGGGGAGCTGTTTTTT.